These 29 T cell receptor beta chains came from one sample sequenced in a study of type 1 and type 2 diabetes patients (dated by TCRdb to between 2015 and 2016). The sequencing machine was an Illumina MiSeq. Genomic DNA from sorted T cell subsets served as template for TCRbeta CDR3 amplification. Multiplex PCR with 30 forward and 13 reverse primers amplified the TCRbeta CDR3 region. TCRdb passed the public sequencing reads through fastp at Q25 and MiXCR, retaining productive beta sequences. Under each unique CDR3 protein, matching rows form one entry showing the most common genes and DNA. The sample table shows under 300,000 distinct CDR3 sequences, and roughly 50% are seen once. The ten largest clones add up to around 13% of the sample. Sequencing was performed on peripheral blood mononuclear cells (PBMCs). These TCRs come from a man between 18 and 35 years old with type 2 diabetes.

This chain joins TRBV12-3 or TRBV12-4 and TRBJ2-7; 8 positions agree with TRBD2. The CDR3 runs to 12 residues. Trimming at V came to 6 bases and at J to 6 bases, leaving 4 bases not matched to a gene. The CDR3 nucleotides read TGTGCCAGCAGCGGGGGGGCCCGCGAGCAGTACTTC. This encodes CASSGGAREQYF.

The rearrangement joins TRBV2 to TRBJ1-1; D unclear. Germline lookup yields CDR1 SNHLY and CDR2 FYNNEI. V lost 6 bases, J lost 3 bases, and 11 bases lay in between. CDR3 length equals 13 residues. This CDR3 is CASRITIHTEAFF. In DNA form, the CDR3 reads TGTGCCAGCAGAATAACGATCCACACTGAAGCTTTCTTT.

This chain joins TRBV6-1 and TRBJ1-5, with a tentative D call TRBD1 (5 bases). V was trimmed by 3 bases and J by 6 bases, leaving 15 bases between them. Germline lookup yields CDR1 MNHNS and CDR2 SASEGT. The length of the CDR3 is 15 residues. The CDR3: CASSDQTGEGQPQHF. The CDR3 DNA sequence: TGTGCCAGCAGTGACCAAACAGGCGAAGGTCAGCCCCAGCATTTT.

This clonotype occurred a few times. The V gene is TRBV15, the J gene TRBJ2-1, with 7 bases that match TRBD2. CDR3 size: 16 residues. Germline lookup yields CDR1 LNHNV and CDR2 YYDKDF (reference sequence). Trimming removed 1 base from V and 2 bases from J; junction bases left unmatched: 5. DNA for the CDR3: TGTGCCACCAGCAGAGGGGGGGGAGGGGCCTACAATGAGCAGTTCTTC. Its translation is CATSRGGGGAYNEQFF.

The chain has TRBV7-3 and TRBJ1-1; TRBD1 is a possible D gene (5 bases). Trimming pared 3 bases from V and 1 base from J, leaving 21 bases between. The CDR3 is 18 residues long. CDR1 and CDR2 (germline): SGHTA, FQGTGA. This CDR3 reads CASSLGVMWGAKNTEAFF. The CDR3 DNA sequence: TGTGCCAGCAGCTTGGGTGTTATGTGGGGCGCGAAGAACACTGAAGCTTTCTTT.

This clonotype turned up a few times. The V and J genes are TRBV7-8 and TRBJ2-7, with a tentative D call TRBD1 (5 bases). CDR3 length: 13 amino acids. Trimming shortened V by 5 bases and J by 0 bases, and 8 bases separated the two germline ends. Germline CDR1 SGHVS, CDR2 FQNEAQ. CDR3 residues: CASSRQSSYEQYF. In DNA form, the CDR3 reads TGTGCCAGCAGCCGACAGTCCTCCTACGAGCAGTACTTC. Complete variable domain (other parts from reference TRBV7-8 and TRBJ2-7): GAGVSQSPRYKVAKRGQDVALRCDPISGHVSLFWYQQALGQGPEFLTYFQNEAQLDKSGLPSDRFFAERPEGSVSTLKIQRTQQEDSAVYLCASSRQSSYEQYFGPGTRLTVT.

CDR3 nucleotide sequence: TGCGCCAGCAGCCAAGTTTTGGACGGTGCCTACGAGCAGTACTTC. Amino acid sequence: CASSQVLDGAYEQYF. V and J are TRBV4-1 and TRBJ2-7; D remains unclear. CDR1 is MGHRA, CDR2 YSYEKL, per germline. The CDR3 is 15 residues long. With 1 base removed from V and 2 bases from J, the gap between germline ends came to 12 bases.

This CDR3 is CASIPDGLNTEAFF. The DNA for the CDR3 is TGTGCCAGCATCCCGGACGGACTGAACACTGAAGCTTTCTTT. The rearrangement joins TRBV12-3 or TRBV12-4 to TRBJ1-1; D is undetermined. The CDR3 runs to 14 residues. V lost 7 bases and J lost 0, with 12 bases in between.

This clonotype was seen a few times. The chain is built from TRBV6-1 and TRBJ2-5; D is uncertain. The V gene's germline CDR1 is MNHNS and CDR2 SASEGT. Trimming pared 1 base from V and 1 base from J, leaving 7 bases between. This CDR3 has 14 amino acids. CDR3 in DNA: TGTGCCAGCAGTGAAGTCGACGGCCAAGAGACCCAGTACTTC. Its protein is CASSEVDGQETQYF.

This clonotype was found once. The rearrangement links TRBV19 to TRBJ2-1; 15 nucleotides align to TRBD2. CDR3 length: 20 amino acids. Losses at the gene ends were 5 bases for V and 6 bases for J; bases not matched to a gene: 17. The V gene's germline CDR1 is LNHDA and CDR2 SQIVND (reference sequence). The CDR3 DNA reads as TGTGCCAGTAGTCCCTTGACCGGACTAGCGGGAGGGCCGAGAGGCAATGAGCAGTTCTTC. Its protein product is CASSPLTGLAGGPRGNEQFF.

This clonotype was observed a handful of times. J is TRBJ1-1 and V is TRBV6-1; weak D call: TRBD1 (5 bases). V lost 6 bases and J 0 bases, leaving 14 bases between the germline ends. Looked up from germline, CDR1 is MNHNS and CDR2 is SASEGT. The CDR3 extends over 15 amino acids. The DNA of the CDR3 is TGTGCCAGCAGGGCAGGACAAAACATGAACACTGAAGCTTTCTTT. As protein: CASRAGQNMNTEAFF.

This clonotype has a handful of counts. J is TRBJ2-7 and V is TRBV5-8; D remains unclear. Germline V gene sequence: CDR1 SGHTS, CDR2 YDEGEE. The CDR3 has 14 amino acids. V shed 3 bases and J shed 0 bases, with 10 bases lying between them. The chain's CDR3 is CASSYPSSSYEQYF. CDR3 DNA: TGTGCCAGCAGCTATCCGTCCAGCTCCTACGAGCAGTACTTC.

V usage is TRBV20-1 and J usage is TRBJ2-5; D gene ambiguous. The J call may be in error: the DNA end matches TRBJ2-1 better. The CDR3 has 14 amino acids. CDR1 is DFQATT and CDR2 is SNEGSKA in the germline V gene (reference sequence). In DNA, the CDR3 is TGCAGTGCTAGGGGCAGTTGGGTTCGCAATGAGCAGTTCTTC. Amino acids: CSARGSWVRNEQFF.

The chain has TRBV14 and TRBJ1-1; 8 nucleotides agree with TRBD1. Per the germline V gene, CDR1 is SGHDN and CDR2 is FVKESK. The CDR3 sequence is 17 residues long. The J segment lost 4 bases and the V segment lost 1 base, leaving 11 bases of the junction unmatched. The CDR3 loop reads CASSQVGRGLFSTEAFF. CDR3 bases: TGTGCCAGCAGCCAAGTTGGCAGGGGGCTGTTCAGCACTGAAGCTTTCTTT.

This chain links TRBV3-1 with TRBJ2-7; D not certain. Germline CDR1 is LGHDT and CDR2 is YNNKEL (reference sequence). The CDR3 loop spans 12 amino acids. Trimming removed 8 bases at V and 3 bases at J, with 11 bases between. The chain's CDR3 is CASGYIGYEQYF. The CDR3 coding sequence is TGTGCCAGCGGTTACATCGGCTACGAGCAGTACTTC.

This chain connects TRBV6-1 to TRBJ1-1, with 8 bases matching TRBD1. This CDR3 is built from 13 residues. Germline CDR1 MNHNS, CDR2 SASEGT. With 7 bases clipped from V and 6 bases from J, the junction kept 7 bases outside the gene matches. The CDR3: CASKDRGMAEAFF. Here the CDR3 DNA reads TGTGCCAGCAAAGACAGGGGAATGGCTGAAGCTTTCTTT.

This clonotype was seen many times. V and J are TRBV7-8 and TRBJ2-5; D remains unclear. The CDR3 covers 12 residues. Per germline, CDR1 SGHVS and CDR2 FQNEAQ. V was cut by 1 base and J by 7 bases, with 7 bases left in between. The CDR3 DNA follows: TGTGCCAGCAGCTTAGACAGAGGGACCCAGTACTTC. Residues: CASSLDRGTQYF.

The chain joins TRBV6-1 to TRBJ2-7, with a tentative D call TRBD1 (5 bases). CDR1 and CDR2 from the germline V gene are MNHNS and SASEGT. This CDR3 is 12 amino acids long. V was clipped by 7 bases and J by 5 bases, with 12 bases between them. CDR3 amino acids: CASTEKGDEQYF. As DNA, the CDR3 is TGTGCCAGCACTGAGAAAGGGGACGAGCAGTACTTC.

The rearrangement joins TRBV18 to TRBJ2-2, with TRBD1 matching over 8 bases. The V segment lost 4 bases and the J segment 4 bases; nucleotides outside the gene matches: 8. The V gene's germline CDR1 is KGHSH and CDR2 LQKENI. There are 16 residues in the CDR3. The CDR3 DNA sequence: TGTGCCAGCTCACTACAAGACAGGGGAGGCACCGGGGAGCTGTTTTTT. It specifies CASSLQDRGGTGELFF.

J is TRBJ1-5 and V is TRBV24-1; 7 bases agree with TRBD1. V trimming: 8 bases; J trimming: 0 bases; junction bases outside the gene matches: 9. The CDR3 is 16 amino acids. CDR1 is KGHDR and CDR2 is SFDVKD in the germline V gene. The CDR3 region has the DNA TGTGCCACCAATGACCGAGGGGGCGGTAGCAATCAGCCCCAGCATTTT. Translated, it gives CATNDRGGGSNQPQHF.

V usage is TRBV12-3 or TRBV12-4 and J usage is TRBJ2-3, with D unclear. The CDR3 runs to 15 residues. With 3 bases removed from V and 9 bases from J, the gap between germline ends came to 19 bases. CDR3 protein: CASSFTDGGEPTQYF. The CDR3 region has the DNA TGTGCCAGCAGTTTCACGGACGGTGGGGAACCGACGCAGTATTTT.

The rearrangement joins TRBV12-3 or TRBV12-4 to TRBJ2-7; D call uncertain. This CDR3 is 14 amino acids long. V lost 3 bases, J lost 3 bases, and 12 bases lay in between. The chain's CDR3 is CASSLSTHSYEQYF. The CDR3 DNA sequence: TGTGCCAGCAGTTTGAGCACACACAGCTACGAGCAGTACTTC.

This clonotype turned up a few times. V usage is TRBV7-2 and J usage is TRBJ2-3, with TRBD2 matching 14 bases. The CDR3 has 19 residues. Germline trimming cut 6 bases from V and 1 base from J; bases unmatched to any gene: 12. Germline V lookup: CDR1 SGHTA, CDR2 FQGNSA. DNA of the CDR3: TGTGCCAGCAGGAGGACTAGCGGGGGGCTGACTCCTGGCACAGATACGCAGTATTTT. Translated, it gives CASRRTSGGLTPGTDTQYF.

In this sample, this clonotype turned up many times. The genes are TRBV19 and TRBJ2-5; D remains ambiguous. CDR1 and CDR2 (germline): LNHDA, SQIVND (reference sequence). Between the trimmed V and J ends, which lost 5 bases and 4 bases, there was a span of 17 bases. CDR3 size: 15 residues. This CDR3 reads CASSPQTPARETQYF. CDR3 DNA: TGTGCCAGTAGTCCACAGACACCGGCGAGAGAGACCCAGTACTTC. Together with reference TRBV19 and TRBJ2-5, the CDR3 gives the full variable domain: DGGITQSPKYLFRKEGQNVTLSCEQNLNHDAMYWYRQDPGQGLRLIYYSQIVNDFQKGDIAEGYSVSREKKESFPLTVTSAQKNPTAFYLCASSPQTPARETQYFGPGTRLLVL.

The table lists this clonotype with many counts. This sequence joins TRBV30 and TRBJ2-7; TRBD1 might be the D (6 bases). The CDR3 sequence is 13 residues long. With 2 bases removed from V and 5 bases from J, the gap between germline ends came to 13 bases. Germline values: CDR1 GTSNPN, CDR2 SVGIG (reference sequence). CDR3 protein: CAWSSRGGHEQYF. The CDR3 DNA is TGTGCCTGGAGTTCCAGGGGCGGACACGAGCAGTACTTC.

The gene calls are TRBV6-1 and TRBJ2-5, with TRBD1 identical over 9 bases. There are 15 residues in the CDR3. The junction had 7 bases not matched to a gene; V was cut back by 7 bases and J by 1 base. CDR1 and CDR2 from the germline V gene are MNHNS and SASEGT. CDR3 residues: CASKTGTGIQETQYF. CDR3 DNA: TGTGCCAGCAAAACCGGGACAGGGATCCAAGAGACCCAGTACTTC.

With respect to this clonotype: The conserved phenylalanine or tryptophan is not found at the CDR3 terminus, so this likely reflects a read error. The chain employs TRBV30 and TRBJ2-5, with D tentatively TRBD1 (5 bases). Trimming shortened V by 5 bases and J by 4 bases, and 17 bases separated the two germline ends. Per the germline V gene, CDR1 is GTSNPN and CDR2 is SVGIG (reference sequence). The CDR3 loop spans 14 amino acids. As DNA, the CDR3 is TGTGCCTGGCTACCCAGGGTTTTTGGAGAGACCCAGTACCTC. Its protein is CAWLPRVFGETQYL.

The chain recombines TRBV25-1 with TRBJ1-1; possibly TRBD1 for D (6 bases). Trimming stripped 3 bases from V and 5 bases from J, with 16 bases between. Germline V gives CDR1 MGHDK, CDR2 SYGVNS. This CDR3 is built from 15 residues. CDR3 sequence: CASSDSQGWITEAFF. CDR3 nucleotides: TGTGCCAGCAGTGATTCACAGGGATGGATAACTGAAGCTTTCTTT.

A few counts support this clonotype. The rearrangement joins TRBV7-2 to TRBJ1-1; D is ambiguous. This CDR3 comprises 14 residues. V lost 4 bases, J lost 1 base, and 10 bases lay in between. Germline assignment: CDR1 SGHTA and CDR2 FQGNSA. The CDR3 nucleotides read TGTGCCAGCAGCTACAACAGCCAGAACACTGAAGCTTTCTTT. Translated, it gives CASSYNSQNTEAFF.